Listed below are T cell receptor beta chains from one sample, sequenced in a study of vaccination and CD4 T cells after COVID-19. TCRdb re-analysed the PCR reads in MiXCR, keeping a single row per CDR3 protein. The sample yields about 14,000 distinct CDR3 sequences, roughly three quarters seen once. The sample here was CD4+ T cells from blood, taken after SARS-CoV-2 vaccination. The receptors stem from a human donor who had recovered from COVID-19. Each CDR3 is given with its conserved first and last residue. The D gene is left open where the match is weak.

v_gene,d_gene,CDR3aa
TRBV7-6,.,CASSLAGGLNSGANVLTF
TRBV12-3/TRBV12-4,.,CASIPPPMGAYGYTF
TRBV10-3,.,CAISETGKPPEAFF
TRBV5-4,.,CASSSLEGTDTQYF
TRBV5-5,.,CASSLLPNTGELFF
TRBV11-3,.,CASSGTSADTQYF
TRBV10-3,.,CAISDRRPGPTTDTQYF
TRBV24-1,TRBD2,CATSDQGLAVTDTQYF
TRBV7-2,TRBD2,CASTGGGARPPEQYF
TRBV24-1,TRBD1,CATPSAPGQGARTGELFF
TRBV6-1,.,CASRESRVPEVPLHF
TRBV19,TRBD2,CASSVGTSGYNEQFF
TRBV6-2/TRBV6-3,TRBD2,CASSLLAGVETQYF
TRBV5-8,.,CASSFLLARAADTQYF
TRBV5-4,.,CASSFPGNTEAFF
TRBV7-9,TRBD2,CASSLEGAGGTDTQYF
TRBV7-2,.,CASSLFQIGNRGYTF
TRBV5-3,TRBD1,CARSLRQGVWKTQYF
TRBV5-4,.,CASSLQGQTEAFF
TRBV7-9,TRBD2,CAGVVAGQETQYF
TRBV5-1,.,CASSLDRGGGTDTQYF
TRBV10-3,TRBD2,CAIRGTSDKETQYF
TRBV20-1,.,CSAGDGGINYGYTF
TRBV6-1,TRBD2,CASRPPTPGLGTDTQYF
TRBV20-1,TRBD1,CGSTTGGFEAFF
TRBV5-8,.,CASSLVGGGNSPLHF